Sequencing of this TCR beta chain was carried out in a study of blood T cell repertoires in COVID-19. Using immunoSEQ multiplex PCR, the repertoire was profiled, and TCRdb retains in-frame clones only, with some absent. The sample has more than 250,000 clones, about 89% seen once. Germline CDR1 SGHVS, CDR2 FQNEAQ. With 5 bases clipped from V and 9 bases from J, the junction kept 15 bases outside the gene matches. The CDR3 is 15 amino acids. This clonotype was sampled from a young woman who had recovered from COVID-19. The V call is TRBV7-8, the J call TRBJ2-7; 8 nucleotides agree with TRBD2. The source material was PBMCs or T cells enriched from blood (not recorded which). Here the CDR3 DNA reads TGTGCCAGCAGCCCCGAAGTCCAGCGGGAGTGGGTGCAGTACTTC. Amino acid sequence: CASSPEVQREWVQYF.